The T cell receptor (beta chain) described here comes from a study of T cell changes during pregnancy in multiple sclerosis. Only in-frame clones appear in the TCRdb table, and some are missing; sequencing was by immunoSEQ multiplex PCR. The sample shows around 40,000 clones, around 92% of them seen only once. This CDR3 has 14 residues. V was cut by 2 bases and J by 1 base, with 10 bases left in between. CDR1 and CDR2 (germline): SQVTM, ANQGSEA. The clonotype comes from a female donor with multiple sclerosis, enrolled in a pregnancy study. This chain joins TRBV29-1 and TRBJ2-3; D remains ambiguous. The sequencing here drew on CD4+ T cells from peripheral blood mononuclear cells, taken in the third trimester of pregnancy. CDR3 in DNA: TGCAGCGTTGAACGCAGAACCGGCACAGATACGCAGTATTTT. This translates into CSVERRTGTDTQYF.